This T cell receptor (beta chain) is drawn from a study of control samples from healthy donors and cancer patients. Per germline, CDR1 LNHNV and CDR2 YYDKDF (reference sequence). CDR3 length equals 15 residues. V gave up 5 bases and J gave up 8 bases, with 18 bases separating them. Only in-frame clones appear in the TCRdb table, and some are missing; sequencing was by immunoSEQ multiplex PCR. The repertoire holds 150,000 or so clones, around 90% seen once, with 2% to 3% in the top ten. This TCR was recovered from a man aged 35 to 55 in good health. What was sequenced was blood. The rearrangement uses TRBV15 and TRBJ1-4, with a possible D match to TRBD1 (5 bases). The CDR3 sequence is CATSPDLLGAEKLFF. CDR3 in DNA: TGTGCCACCAGCCCTGACCTACTAGGGGCGGAAAAACTGTTTTTT.